Below are 13 T cell receptor beta chains sequenced from a single sample in a study of CD8+CD57+ T cells in acquired aplastic anemia. Genomic DNA, serving as template, underwent TCR beta VDJ and CDR3 profiling. A single record per CDR3 protein comes from TCRdb applying MiXCR to the reads. In the table there are 150,000 to 200,000 distinct CDR3 sequences, roughly 43% of which are singletons. By flow cytometry, patients selected for sequencing had shown an expansion of CD8+CD57+ cells. The material sequenced was sorted CD4+, CD8+, or CD8+CD57+ T cells (not recorded which) from PBMCs. The receptors originated from a human donor with aplastic anemia.

J is TRBJ1-2 and V is TRBV20-1, with unresolved D. The CDR3 length is 13 residues. CDR1 DFQATT and CDR2 SNEGSKA come from the germline V gene (reference sequence). V was clipped by 0 bases and J by 8 bases, with 13 bases between them. The CDR3 reads CSARDGVSVGYTF. CDR3 in DNA: TGCAGTGCTAGAGATGGGGTTTCGGTAGGCTACACCTTC.

The chain links TRBV15 to TRBJ1-5, with D perhaps matching TRBD1 (5 bases). The CDR3 is made up of 16 amino acids. Germline values: CDR1 LNHNV, CDR2 YYDKDF (reference sequence). V was trimmed by 1 base and J by 0 bases, leaving 10 bases between them. Written as DNA, the CDR3 is TGTGCCACCAGCAGAGGGGGCAGGGCTAGCAATCAGCCCCAGCATTTT. The encoded protein is CATSRGGRASNQPQHF.

The J gene is TRBJ1-4, the V gene TRBV6-2 or TRBV6-3; the D is unclear. The ends were cut back, 5 bases at V and 8 bases at J, with 12 bases in the middle. Germline assignment: CDR1 MNHEY and CDR2 SVGEGT. CDR3 length: 13 residues. CDR3 in amino acids: CASSPGEREKLFF. The CDR3 nucleotides are TGTGCCAGCAGTCCTGGGGAGCGAGAAAAACTGTTTTTT.

The V and J genes are TRBV24-1 and TRBJ2-1; 8 nucleotides align to TRBD1. Germline CDR1 KGHDR, CDR2 SFDVKD. Losses at the gene ends were 4 bases for V and 4 bases for J; bases not matched to a gene: 11. The CDR3 has 17 residues. The CDR3 coding sequence is TGTGCCACCAGTGACCGGCTCGGGACAGGTGTTTACAATGAGCAGTTCTTC. Protein product: CATSDRLGTGVYNEQFF.

The chain employs TRBV2 and TRBJ1-5; D possibly corresponds to TRBD1 (5 bases). Germline-derived CDR1 and CDR2 are SNHLY and FYNNEI. Deletions cut 6 bases from V and 3 bases from J, with 9 bases between. CDR3 size: 13 residues. CDR3 bases: TGTGCCAGCAGGGAGGGGTACAATCAGCCCCAGCATTTT. It translates to CASREGYNQPQHF.

This clonotype was detected ten times or more. This sequence joins TRBV9 and TRBJ2-2; D remains unclear. CDR3 size: 17 residues. The V gene lost 4 bases and the J gene lost 0 bases, with 16 bases spanning the gap. Germline CDR1 and CDR2: SGDLS and YYNGEE. The CDR3 DNA reads TGTGCCAGCAGCAAAAGACCAGGTGACTCGAACACCGGGGAGCTGTTTTTT. Translated, it gives CASSKRPGDSNTGELFF.

The chain recombines TRBV20-1 with TRBJ1-2, with D possibly matching TRBD1 (6 bases). The V and J ends lost 6 bases and 4 bases respectively, with 15 bases between them. Germline V gene lookup returns CDR1 DFQATT and CDR2 SNEGSKA (reference sequence). The CDR3 is 13 residues long. CDR3 residues: CSAKDSRGYGYTF. The DNA of the CDR3 is TGCAGTGCAAAGGACAGTAGGGGCTATGGCTACACCTTC.

This clonotype was seen many times. V is TRBV5-7 and J is TRBJ1-6; D gene unclear. TRBV5-7 is an open reading frame whose function is uncertain. V was trimmed by 1 base and J by 7 bases, leaving 15 bases between them. The CDR3 length is 16 residues. The CDR3 DNA reads as TGTGCCAGCAGCTTGCCATGGGTCGAGCGGAATTCACCCCTCCACTTT. This gives the protein CASSLPWVERNSPLHF.

About this clonotype itself: A single base separates this from a much larger clone, so it may be a read error. The CDR3 DNA follows: TGTGCCAGCCCCTACCCCTCTAGCGGGGGGGCGAATACGCAGTATTTT. It is translated as CASPYPSSGGANTQYF. V usage is TRBV2 and J usage is TRBJ2-3; 12 bases are a match to TRBD2. The CDR3 is 16 amino acids. The V and J ends lost 8 bases and 7 bases, in that order; junction bases with no gene match: 13. Germline CDR1 SNHLY, CDR2 FYNNEI.

This clonotype was counted many times. The CDR3 DNA reads as TGTGCCAGCAGTCCACCGGGACAGGGACCCAATCAGCCCCAGCATTTT. This translates into CASSPPGQGPNQPQHF. This chain connects TRBV12-3 or TRBV12-4 to TRBJ1-5; 9 bases are a match to TRBD1. The CDR3 spans 16 residues. V trimming: 5 bases; J trimming: 3 bases; junction bases outside the gene matches: 8.

This chain connects TRBV7-2 to TRBJ2-7; TRBD1 matches at 7 bases. Losses at the gene ends were 5 bases for V and 4 bases for J; bases not matched to a gene: 11. Per germline, CDR1 SGHTA and CDR2 FQGNSA. This CDR3 is built from 15 residues. The DNA of the CDR3 is TGTGCCAGCAGCAACCCGCGACAGGGACAGTACGAGCAGTACTTC. Its translation is CASSNPRQGQYEQYF.

This clonotype was observed many times. This chain uses TRBV19 with TRBJ2-4; 7 nucleotides agree with TRBD1. CDR3 length equals 17 residues. CDR1 and CDR2 from the germline V gene are LNHDA and SQIVND (reference sequence). Trimming took 1 base from V and 0 from J; bases not matched to a gene: 6. The DNA for the CDR3 is TGTGCCAGTAGTATAGGGGGGACAGTCCTAGCCAAAAACATTCAGTACTTC. This translates into CASSIGGTVLAKNIQYF.

This chain joins TRBV9 and TRBJ2-3; D is possibly TRBD1 (6 bases). The V gene's germline CDR1 is SGDLS and CDR2 YYNGEE. V was trimmed by 0 bases and J by 0 bases, leaving 11 bases between them. The CDR3 has 16 amino acids. The CDR3 reads CASSVAMDSSTDTQYF. The CDR3 nucleotides read TGTGCCAGCAGCGTAGCTATGGACAGTAGCACAGATACGCAGTATTTT.